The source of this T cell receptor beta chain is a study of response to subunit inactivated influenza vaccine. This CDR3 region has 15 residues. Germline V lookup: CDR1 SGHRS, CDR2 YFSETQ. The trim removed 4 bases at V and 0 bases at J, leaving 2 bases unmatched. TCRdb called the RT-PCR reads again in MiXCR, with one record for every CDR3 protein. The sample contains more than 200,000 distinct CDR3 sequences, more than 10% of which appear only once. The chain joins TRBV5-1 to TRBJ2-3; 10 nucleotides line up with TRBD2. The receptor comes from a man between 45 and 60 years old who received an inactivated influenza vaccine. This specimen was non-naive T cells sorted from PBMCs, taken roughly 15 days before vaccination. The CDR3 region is CASSPSGSSTDTQYF. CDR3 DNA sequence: TGCGCCAGCAGCCCTAGCGGGAGTAGCACAGATACGCAGTATTTT.